This T cell receptor (beta chain) derives from a study of metastatic and nonmetastatic thyroid tumors. MiXCR reprocessed the PCR reads for TCRdb. The profile shows around 8,000 clones, about 28% of them singletons. This clone is large (0.1 to 1%) in the sample. Among the patients, none had received any treatment before thyroid surgery. The V gene end was trimmed by 4 bases and the J gene end by 0 bases; junction bases not matched to a gene: 12. Germline V gives CDR1 SGHRS, CDR2 YFSETQ. The CDR3 has 19 residues. Sequencing was performed on adjacent normal tissue. The chain uses TRBV5-1 and TRBJ2-2; 10 bases line up with TRBD2. The origin of this receptor is a female donor with papillary thyroid cancer or a benign thyroid nodule (not recorded which). Some clones in this sample may be carry-over from other donors' samples. The CDR3 DNA sequence: TGCGCCAGCAGCCATTTCCCTAGCGGGGGTTCGTCGAACACCGGGGAGCTGTTTTTT. Residues: CASSHFPSGGSSNTGELFF.